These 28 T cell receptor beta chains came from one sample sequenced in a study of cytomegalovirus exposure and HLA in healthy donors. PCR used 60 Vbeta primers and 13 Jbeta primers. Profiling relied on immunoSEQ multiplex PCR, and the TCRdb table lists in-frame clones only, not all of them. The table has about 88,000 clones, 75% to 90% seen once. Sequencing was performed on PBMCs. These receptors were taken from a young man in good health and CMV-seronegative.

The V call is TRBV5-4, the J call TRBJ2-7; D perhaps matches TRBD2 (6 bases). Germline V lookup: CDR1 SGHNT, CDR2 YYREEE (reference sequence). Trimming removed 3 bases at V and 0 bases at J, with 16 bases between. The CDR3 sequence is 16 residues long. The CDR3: CASSSYRDLSSYEQYF. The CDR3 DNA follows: TGTGCCAGCAGCTCGTACCGGGACTTAAGCTCCTACGAGCAGTACTTC.

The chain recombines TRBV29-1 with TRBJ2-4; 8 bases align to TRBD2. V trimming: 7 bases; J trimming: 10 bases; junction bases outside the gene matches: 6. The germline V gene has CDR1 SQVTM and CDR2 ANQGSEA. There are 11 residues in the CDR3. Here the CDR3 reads CSGFIAGIQYF. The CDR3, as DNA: TGCAGCGGATTCATAGCGGGGATTCAGTACTTC.

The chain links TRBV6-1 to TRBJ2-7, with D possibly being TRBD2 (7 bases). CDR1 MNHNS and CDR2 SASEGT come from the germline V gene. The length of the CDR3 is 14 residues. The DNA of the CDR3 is TGTGTGACTGGGCTGGGAGGGGGTGCCTACGAGCAGTACTTC. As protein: CVTGLGGGAYEQYF.

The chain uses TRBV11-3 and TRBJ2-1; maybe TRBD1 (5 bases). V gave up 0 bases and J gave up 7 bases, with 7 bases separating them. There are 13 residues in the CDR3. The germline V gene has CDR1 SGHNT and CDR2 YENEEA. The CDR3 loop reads CASSLDQGNEQFF. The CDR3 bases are TGTGCCAGCAGCTTAGATCAGGGTAATGAGCAGTTCTTC.

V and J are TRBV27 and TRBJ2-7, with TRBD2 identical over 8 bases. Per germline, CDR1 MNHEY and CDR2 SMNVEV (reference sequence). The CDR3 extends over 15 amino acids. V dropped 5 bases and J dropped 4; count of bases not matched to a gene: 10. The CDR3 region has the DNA TGTGCCAGCAGTCTACCGGGACTAGAGACGTACGAGCAGTACTTC. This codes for CASSLPGLETYEQYF.

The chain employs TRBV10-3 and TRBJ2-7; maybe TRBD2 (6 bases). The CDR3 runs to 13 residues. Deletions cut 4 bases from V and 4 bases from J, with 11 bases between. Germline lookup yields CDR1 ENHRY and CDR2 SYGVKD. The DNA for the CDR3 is TGTGCCATCAGTGTCGGGACTCCTTACGAGCAGTACTTC. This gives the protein CAISVGTPYEQYF.

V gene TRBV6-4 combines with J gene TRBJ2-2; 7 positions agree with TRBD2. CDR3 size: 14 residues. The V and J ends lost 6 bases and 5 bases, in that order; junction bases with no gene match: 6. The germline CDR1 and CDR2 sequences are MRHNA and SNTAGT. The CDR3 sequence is CASRVAGDTGELFF. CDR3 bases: TGTGCCAGCAGAGTAGCGGGTGATACCGGGGAGCTGTTTTTT.

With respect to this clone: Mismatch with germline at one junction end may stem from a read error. This chain's CDR3 is CASSPGQVSVF. The CDR3 coding sequence is TGTGCCAGCTCCCCGGGACAGGTCTCAGTCTTC. The chain carries TRBV18 and TRBJ2-4, with 8 bases aligning to TRBD1. The germline CDR1 and CDR2 sequences are KGHSH and LQKENI. This CDR3 is 11 amino acids long.

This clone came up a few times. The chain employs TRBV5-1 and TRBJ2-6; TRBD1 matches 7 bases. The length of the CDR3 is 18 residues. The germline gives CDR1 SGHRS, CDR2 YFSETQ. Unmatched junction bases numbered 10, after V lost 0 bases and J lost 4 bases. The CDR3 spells CASSLVGFTGAGANVLTF. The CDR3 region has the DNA TGCGCCAGCAGCTTGGTCGGCTTTACAGGGGCCGGGGCCAACGTCCTGACTTTC.

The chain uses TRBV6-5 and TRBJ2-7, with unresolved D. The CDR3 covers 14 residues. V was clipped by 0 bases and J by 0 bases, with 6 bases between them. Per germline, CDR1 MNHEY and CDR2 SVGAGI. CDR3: CASSYSVSSYEQYF. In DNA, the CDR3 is TGTGCCAGCAGTTACTCGGTTAGCTCCTACGAGCAGTACTTC.

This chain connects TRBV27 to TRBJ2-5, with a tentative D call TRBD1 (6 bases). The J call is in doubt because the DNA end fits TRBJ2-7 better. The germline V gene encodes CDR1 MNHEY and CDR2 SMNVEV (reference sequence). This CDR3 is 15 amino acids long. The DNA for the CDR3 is TGTGCCAGCAGTTTATCGGCAGGGGATACCTACGAGCAGTACTTC. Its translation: CASSLSAGDTYEQYF.

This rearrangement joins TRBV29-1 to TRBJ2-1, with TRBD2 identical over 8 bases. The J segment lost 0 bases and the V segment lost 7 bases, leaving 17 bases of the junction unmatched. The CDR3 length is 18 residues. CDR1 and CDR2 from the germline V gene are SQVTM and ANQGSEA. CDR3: CSAGGLLAGGLSYNEQFF. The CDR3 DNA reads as TGCAGCGCGGGGGGGTTGCTAGCGGGTGGGCTCTCCTACAATGAGCAGTTCTTC.

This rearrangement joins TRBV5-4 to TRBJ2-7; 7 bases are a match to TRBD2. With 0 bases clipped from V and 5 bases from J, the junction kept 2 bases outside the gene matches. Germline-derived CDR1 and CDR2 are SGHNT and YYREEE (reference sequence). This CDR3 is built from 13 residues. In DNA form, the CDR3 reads TGTGCCAGCAGCTTGGAGGGGAGGGACGAGCAGTACTTC. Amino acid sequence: CASSLEGRDEQYF.

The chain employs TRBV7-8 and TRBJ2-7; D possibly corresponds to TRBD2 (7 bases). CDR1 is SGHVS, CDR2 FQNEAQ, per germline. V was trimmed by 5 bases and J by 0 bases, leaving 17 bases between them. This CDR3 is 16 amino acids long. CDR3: CASSPGGILSSYEQYF. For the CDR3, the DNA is TGTGCCAGCAGCCCGGGGGGCATCCTGAGCTCCTACGAGCAGTACTTC.

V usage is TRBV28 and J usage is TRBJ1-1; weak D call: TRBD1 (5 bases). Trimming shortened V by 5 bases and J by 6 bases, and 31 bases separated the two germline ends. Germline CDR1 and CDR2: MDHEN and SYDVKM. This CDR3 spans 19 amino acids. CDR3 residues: CASSPNRLNRKGLGSEAFF. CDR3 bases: TGTGCCAGCAGTCCCAACCGTTTGAACCGAAAGGGGCTAGGTTCTGAAGCTTTCTTT.

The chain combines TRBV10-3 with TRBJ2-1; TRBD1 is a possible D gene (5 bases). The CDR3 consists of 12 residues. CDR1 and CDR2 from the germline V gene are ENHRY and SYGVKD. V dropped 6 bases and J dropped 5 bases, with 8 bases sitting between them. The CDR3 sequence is CAIRTGNNEQFF. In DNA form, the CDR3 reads TGTGCCATCAGAACAGGAAACAATGAGCAGTTCTTC.

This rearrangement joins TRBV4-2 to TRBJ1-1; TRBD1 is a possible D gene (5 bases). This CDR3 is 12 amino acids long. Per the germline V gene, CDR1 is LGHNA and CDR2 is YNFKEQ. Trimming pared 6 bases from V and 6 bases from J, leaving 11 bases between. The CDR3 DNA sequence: TGTGCCAGCAGTCCAGGGATTTCTGAAGCTTTCTTT. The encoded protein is CASSPGISEAFF.

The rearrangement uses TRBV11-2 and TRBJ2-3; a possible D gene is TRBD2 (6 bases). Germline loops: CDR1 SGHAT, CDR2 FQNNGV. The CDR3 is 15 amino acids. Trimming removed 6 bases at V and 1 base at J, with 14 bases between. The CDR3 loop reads CASSPTGLGTDTQYF. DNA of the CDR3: TGTGCCAGCAGTCCAACGGGACTCGGCACAGATACGCAGTATTTT.

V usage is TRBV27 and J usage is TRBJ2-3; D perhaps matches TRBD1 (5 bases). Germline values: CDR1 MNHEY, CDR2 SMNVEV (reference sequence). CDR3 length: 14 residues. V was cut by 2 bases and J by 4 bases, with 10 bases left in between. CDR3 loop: CASSLQGGSDTQYF. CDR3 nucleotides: TGTGCCAGCAGTTTACAGGGCGGTTCAGATACGCAGTATTTT.

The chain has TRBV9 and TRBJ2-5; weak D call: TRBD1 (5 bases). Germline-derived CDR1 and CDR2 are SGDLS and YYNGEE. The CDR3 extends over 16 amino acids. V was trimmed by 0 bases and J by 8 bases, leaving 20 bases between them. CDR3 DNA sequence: TGTGCCAGCAGCGTAGACCCCGCAGGTACCAGGGAAACCCAGTACTTC. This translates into CASSVDPAGTRETQYF.

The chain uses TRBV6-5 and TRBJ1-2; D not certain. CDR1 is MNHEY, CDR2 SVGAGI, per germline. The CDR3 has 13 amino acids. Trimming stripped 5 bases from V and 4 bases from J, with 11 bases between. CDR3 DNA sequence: TGTGCCAGCAGTCGCCTTACCGGCTATGGCTACACCTTC. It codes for CASSRLTGYGYTF.

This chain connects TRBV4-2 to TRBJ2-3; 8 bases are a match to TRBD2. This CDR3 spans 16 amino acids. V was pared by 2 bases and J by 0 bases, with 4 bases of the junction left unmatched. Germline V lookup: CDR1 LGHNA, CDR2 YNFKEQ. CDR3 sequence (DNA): TGTGCCAGCAGCCAACTAACTAGCGGAAGCACAGATACGCAGTATTTT. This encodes CASSQLTSGSTDTQYF.

The CDR3 sequence: CASSPYEFMKAVGYTQYF. As DNA, the CDR3 is TGTGCCAGCTCACCGTATGAGTTTATGAAGGCGGTCGGGTATACGCAGTATTTT. The gene calls are TRBV18 and TRBJ2-3, with D unclear. Trimming left V 3 bases short and J 7 bases short, with 26 bases between. CDR1 is KGHSH and CDR2 is LQKENI in the germline V gene. The CDR3 runs 18 residues.

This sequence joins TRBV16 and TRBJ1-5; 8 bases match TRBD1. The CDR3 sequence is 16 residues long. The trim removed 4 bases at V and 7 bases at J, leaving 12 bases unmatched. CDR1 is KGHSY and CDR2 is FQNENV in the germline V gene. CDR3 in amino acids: CASSPPDRGSMQPQHF. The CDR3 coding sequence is TGTGCCAGCAGCCCTCCAGACAGGGGCAGTATGCAGCCCCAGCATTTT.

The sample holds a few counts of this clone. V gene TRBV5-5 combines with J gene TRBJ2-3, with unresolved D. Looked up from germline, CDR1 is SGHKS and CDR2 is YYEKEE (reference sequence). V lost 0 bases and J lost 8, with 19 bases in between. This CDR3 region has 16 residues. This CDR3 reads CASSLGPGSEQGTQYF. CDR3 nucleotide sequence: TGTGCCAGCAGCTTGGGCCCGGGTTCCGAGCAAGGTACGCAGTATTTT.

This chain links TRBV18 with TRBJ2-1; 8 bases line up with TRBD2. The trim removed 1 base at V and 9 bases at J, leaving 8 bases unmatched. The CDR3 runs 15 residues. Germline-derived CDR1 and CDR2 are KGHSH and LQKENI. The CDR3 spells CASSPQGLVVGEQFF. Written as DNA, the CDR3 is TGTGCCAGCTCACCACAGGGACTAGTAGTTGGTGAGCAGTTCTTC.

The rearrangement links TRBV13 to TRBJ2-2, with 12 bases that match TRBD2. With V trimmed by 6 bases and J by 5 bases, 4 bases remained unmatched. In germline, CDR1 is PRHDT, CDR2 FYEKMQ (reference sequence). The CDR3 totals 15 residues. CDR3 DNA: TGTGCCAGCAGACCCGGGACTAGCGGGACCGGGGAGCTGTTTTTT. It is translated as CASRPGTSGTGELFF.

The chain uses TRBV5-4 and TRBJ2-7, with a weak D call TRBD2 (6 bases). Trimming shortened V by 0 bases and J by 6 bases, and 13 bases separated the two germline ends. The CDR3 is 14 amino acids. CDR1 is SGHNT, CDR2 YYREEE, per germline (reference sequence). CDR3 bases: TGTGCCAGCAGCTTGGTATCTAGCGTGGGCGAGCAGTACTTC. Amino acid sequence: CASSLVSSVGEQYF.